A selection of T cell receptor beta chains follows, all from one sample in a study of spatial heterogeneity in lung cancer. One entry per CDR3 protein, called by TCRdb with MiXCR from the 5' RACE reads. The sample carries over 4,500 distinct CDR3 sequences, 25% to 40% recorded once. Sequencing used lung tumor tissue, obtained at surgery. These receptors were taken from a male donor with early-stage non-small cell lung cancer. CDR3s include the opening cysteine and the closing phenylalanine or tryptophan. The order of the fields is V gene, D gene, J gene, clone size, CDR3 protein, CDR3 DNA. D genes are given only for firm matches. Expanded clones are given a class, and other clones once, few, many or no size at all.

V gene: TRBV7-3
D gene: .
J gene: TRBJ2-7
clone size: few
CDR3 protein: CASSLSGTSYEQYF
CDR3 DNA: TGTGCCAGCAGCTTAAGCGGGACCTCCTACGAGCAGTACTTC

V gene: TRBV10-1
D gene: .
J gene: TRBJ2-5
clone size: .
CDR3 protein: CASSDNVGTQYF
CDR3 DNA: TGCGCCAGCAGTGATAATGTCGGGACCCAGTACTTC

V gene: TRBV4-1
D gene: .
J gene: TRBJ2-1
clone size: .
CDR3 protein: CASSQDGTILYNEQFF
CDR3 DNA: TGCGCCAGCAGCCAAGACGGGACCATCCTCTACAATGAGCAGTTCTTC

V gene: TRBV9
D gene: .
J gene: TRBJ2-2
clone size: medium-sized
CDR3 protein: CASRATGAGTGELFF
CDR3 DNA: TGTGCCAGCAGGGCAACGGGGGCTGGCACCGGGGAGCTGTTTTTT

V gene: TRBV10-3
D gene: .
J gene: TRBJ2-7
clone size: many
CDR3 protein: CAISEYVSYEQYF
CDR3 DNA: TGTGCCATCAGTGAATACGTTTCCTACGAGCAGTACTTC

V gene: TRBV7-2
D gene: .
J gene: TRBJ1-2
clone size: .
CDR3 protein: CASSLAPAGTSNYGYTF
CDR3 DNA: TGTGCCAGCAGCTTAGCCCCCGCCGGGACATCGAACTATGGCTACACCTTC

V gene: TRBV28
D gene: .
J gene: TRBJ1-4
clone size: medium-sized
CDR3 protein: CASSFGGDEKLFF
CDR3 DNA: TGTGCCAGCAGTTTCGGGGGCGATGAAAAACTGTTTTTT

V gene: TRBV7-9
D gene: .
J gene: TRBJ1-5
clone size: medium-sized
CDR3 protein: CASSLGGGYYQPQHF
CDR3 DNA: TGTGCCAGCAGCTTAGGCGGAGGCTATTATCAGCCCCAGCATTTT

V gene: TRBV5-5
D gene: .
J gene: TRBJ2-2
clone size: .
CDR3 protein: CASSQVAENTGELFF
CDR3 DNA: TGTGCCAGCAGCCAAGTAGCGGAGAACACCGGGGAGCTGTTTTTT

V gene: TRBV5-1
D gene: .
J gene: TRBJ1-1
clone size: medium-sized
CDR3 protein: CASSLRAENTEAFF
CDR3 DNA: TGCGCCAGCAGCTTGAGGGCAGAGAACACTGAAGCTTTCTTT

V gene: TRBV27
D gene: TRBD2
J gene: TRBJ2-7
clone size: medium-sized
CDR3 protein: CASRPLTSGTYEQYF
CDR3 DNA: TGTGCCAGCAGACCCTTGACTAGCGGGACCTACGAGCAGTACTTC

V gene: TRBV29-1
D gene: TRBD1
J gene: TRBJ1-1
clone size: medium-sized
CDR3 protein: CSASTGTNTEAFF
CDR3 DNA: TGCAGCGCATCGACAGGGACCAACACTGAAGCTTTCTTT

V gene: TRBV5-6
D gene: TRBD1
J gene: TRBJ1-5
clone size: medium-sized
CDR3 protein: CASSRGTSGGQPQHF
CDR3 DNA: TGTGCCAGCAGCCGAGGGACCTCAGGGGGGCAGCCCCAGCATTTT

V gene: TRBV27
D gene: TRBD2
J gene: TRBJ2-1
clone size: medium-sized
CDR3 protein: CASSLSGLAGNEQFF
CDR3 DNA: TGTGCCAGCAGTTTGTCGGGACTAGCGGGGAATGAGCAGTTCTTC

V gene: TRBV6-4
D gene: .
J gene: TRBJ2-2
clone size: .
CDR3 protein: CASSEGRNTGELFF
CDR3 DNA: TGTGCCAGCAGTGAGGGGCGGAACACCGGGGAGCTGTTTTTT

V gene: TRBV28
D gene: .
J gene: TRBJ2-7
clone size: medium-sized
CDR3 protein: CASSLELGFSEQYF
CDR3 DNA: TGTGCCAGCAGTTTAGAACTCGGATTCAGCGAGCAGTACTTC

V gene: TRBV20-1
D gene: TRBD2
J gene: TRBJ2-2
clone size: medium-sized
CDR3 protein: CSARDPLAGANTGELFF
CDR3 DNA: TGCAGTGCTAGAGATCCGCTAGCGGGGGCGAACACCGGGGAGCTGTTTTTT

V gene: TRBV28
D gene: TRBD1
J gene: TRBJ1-6
clone size: many
CDR3 protein: CASTGRPGQGNSPLHF
CDR3 DNA: TGTGCCAGCACGGGAAGGCCGGGACAGGGGAATTCACCCCTCCACTTT

V gene: TRBV27
D gene: TRBD1
J gene: TRBJ2-7
clone size: medium-sized
CDR3 protein: CASNPGQGAFEQYF
CDR3 DNA: TGTGCCAGCAATCCTGGACAGGGGGCTTTCGAGCAGTACTTC

V gene: TRBV28
D gene: .
J gene: TRBJ1-2
clone size: many
CDR3 protein: CASSPRWSGGYTF
CDR3 DNA: TGTGCCAGCAGCCCAAGGTGGTCTGGGGGCTACACCTTC

V gene: TRBV5-1
D gene: TRBD1
J gene: TRBJ1-4
clone size: medium-sized
CDR3 protein: CASSSGTGARREKLFF
CDR3 DNA: TGCGCCAGCAGCTCCGGGACAGGGGCTCGAAGGGAAAAACTGTTTTTT

V gene: TRBV28
D gene: TRBD1
J gene: TRBJ1-4
clone size: medium-sized
CDR3 protein: CASSTAGQGGEKLFF
CDR3 DNA: TGTGCCAGCTCCACGGCGGGACAGGGGGGTGAAAAACTGTTTTTT

V gene: TRBV4-2
D gene: .
J gene: TRBJ1-1
clone size: .
CDR3 protein: CASSPLGRTNTEAFF
CDR3 DNA: TGTGCCAGCAGCCCCCTGGGACGCACCAACACTGAAGCTTTCTTT

V gene: TRBV27
D gene: TRBD1
J gene: TRBJ2-7
clone size: medium-sized
CDR3 protein: CASSTPGGRSYEQYF
CDR3 DNA: TGTGCCAGCAGCACCCCAGGGGGAAGGTCGTACGAGCAGTACTTC

V gene: TRBV5-6
D gene: .
J gene: TRBJ2-7
clone size: .
CDR3 protein: CASSRERNPSYEQYF
CDR3 DNA: TGTGCCAGCAGCAGGGAGCGGAACCCCTCCTACGAGCAGTACTTC

V gene: TRBV7-9
D gene: TRBD1
J gene: TRBJ2-2
clone size: .
CDR3 protein: CASSARQGVNTGELFF
CDR3 DNA: TGTGCCAGCAGCGCCCGACAGGGGGTAAACACCGGGGAGCTGTTTTTT

V gene: TRBV25-1
D gene: TRBD1
J gene: TRBJ1-6
clone size: medium-sized
CDR3 protein: CASTPGQGKSPLHF
CDR3 DNA: TGTGCCAGCACCCCGGGACAGGGGAAATCACCCCTCCACTTT

V gene: TRBV7-2
D gene: .
J gene: TRBJ1-2
clone size: medium-sized
CDR3 protein: CASSFVGLEVGFF
CDR3 DNA: TGTGCCAGCAGCTTTGTGGGTTTGGAGGTCGGCTTCTTC